This T cell receptor beta chain comes out of a study of CD8 T cells in Susac syndrome. Random hexamers were used to reverse transcribe an amount of about 0.45 to 1 ug RNA. TCR beta CDR3 was amplified by immunoSEQ covering 54 Vbeta and 13 Jbeta. TCRdb reprocessed the immunoSEQ multiplex PCR reads with MiXCR, giving one entry per CDR3 protein. The repertoire consists of some 150,000 distinct CDR3 sequences, with 95% occurring once and the leading ten covering 0.15%. Germline CDR1 LGHDT, CDR2 YNNKEL (reference sequence). The CDR3 has 12 amino acids. V lost 3 bases to trimming and J lost 8 bases; unmatched junction nucleotides: 1. Study-wide results and limits: As the study acknowledged, the number of individuals in its TCR sequencing and HLA analysis was relatively small.

About this clonotype: The antigen remains unidentified.

The rearrangement links TRBV3-1 to TRBJ2-3; 8 nucleotides match TRBD1. The clonotype originates from a human donor with multiple sclerosis. The sequenced sample consisted of CD8+ T cells from PBMCs. The CDR3 region is CASSHRGPTQYF. For the CDR3, the DNA is TGTGCCAGCAGCCACAGGGGGCCTACGCAGTATTTT.